The rows below give T cell receptor beta chains drawn from one sample of a study of blood T cell repertoires in COVID-19. Libraries were prepared by immunoSEQ multiplex PCR; TCRdb keeps only in-frame clonotypes and omits some of them. The repertoire includes around 50,000 clones, roughly 89% of them detected once, and more than 6% sits in the top ten. Sequenced input: peripheral blood. The receptors were sampled from a woman between 55 and 75 years old with COVID-19, enrolled during active disease. CDR3s include the opening cysteine and the closing phenylalanine or tryptophan. Clone size is shown for a subset of rows, as once, few, many or a class of expanded clone.

j_call: TRBJ2-1
v_call: TRBV19
clone_size: .
cdr3_aa: CATSPSGRVPYNEQFF

j_call: TRBJ1-5
v_call: TRBV6-5
clone_size: .
cdr3_aa: CASHRGRQPQHF

j_call: TRBJ2-2
v_call: TRBV29-1
clone_size: few
cdr3_aa: CSVVGRLTGELFF

j_call: TRBJ1-5
v_call: TRBV6-4
clone_size: .
cdr3_aa: CASSAGTAYSNQPQHF

j_call: TRBJ2-2
v_call: TRBV4-1
clone_size: .
cdr3_aa: CASSDRQGRITGELFF

j_call: TRBJ2-7
v_call: TRBV9
clone_size: .
cdr3_aa: CASSALQGSLGDEQYF

j_call: TRBJ1-5
v_call: TRBV6-5
clone_size: .
cdr3_aa: CASGRDRGNQPQHF

j_call: TRBJ1-1
v_call: TRBV9
clone_size: .
cdr3_aa: CATETGNTEAFF

j_call: TRBJ1-5
v_call: TRBV28
clone_size: .
cdr3_aa: CASSTIIRTGPLSNQPQHF

j_call: TRBJ2-5
v_call: TRBV7-9
clone_size: .
cdr3_aa: CASSFGTAPLQETQYF

j_call: TRBJ2-3
v_call: TRBV19
clone_size: .
cdr3_aa: CASSNKDRASSTDTQYF

j_call: TRBJ1-5
v_call: TRBV4-1
clone_size: .
cdr3_aa: CASSQDREDQPQHF

j_call: TRBJ2-1
v_call: TRBV6-1
clone_size: .
cdr3_aa: CASSEVRNVGGYNEQFF

j_call: TRBJ2-1
v_call: TRBV29-1
clone_size: .
cdr3_aa: CSVDMAGGSNNEQFF

j_call: TRBJ1-1
v_call: TRBV29-1
clone_size: .
cdr3_aa: CSVGQLNTEAFF

j_call: TRBJ1-4
v_call: TRBV6-5
clone_size: few
cdr3_aa: CASSWDRTNEKLFF

j_call: TRBJ2-7
v_call: TRBV2
clone_size: .
cdr3_aa: CASREDRAPNYEQYF

j_call: TRBJ2-7
v_call: TRBV6-6
clone_size: .
cdr3_aa: CASGLSLAGLDEQYF

j_call: TRBJ1-4
v_call: TRBV2
clone_size: once
cdr3_aa: CASRAGSTNEKLFF

j_call: TRBJ2-7
v_call: TRBV5-1
clone_size: .
cdr3_aa: CASSPGQGIEQYF

j_call: TRBJ2-1
v_call: TRBV7-3
clone_size: .
cdr3_aa: CASSIDRSAYNEQFF

j_call: TRBJ2-7
v_call: TRBV6-5
clone_size: .
cdr3_aa: CASSQRRESSYEQYF

j_call: TRBJ1-5
v_call: TRBV2
clone_size: .
cdr3_aa: CASGGTGGQPQHF

j_call: TRBJ2-2
v_call: TRBV10-1
clone_size: .
cdr3_aa: CASSRTGSGELFF

j_call: TRBJ1-5
v_call: TRBV5-6
clone_size: .
cdr3_aa: CASSFTGSRQPQHF

j_call: TRBJ1-2
v_call: TRBV3-1/TRBV3-2
clone_size: .
cdr3_aa: CASSLRGQGYYGYTF

j_call: TRBJ2-3
v_call: TRBV28
clone_size: .
cdr3_aa: CASSGASGSMQYF

j_call: TRBJ1-2
v_call: TRBV7-8
clone_size: .
cdr3_aa: CASSLGDRVIYGYTF

j_call: TRBJ2-7
v_call: TRBV6-5
clone_size: .
cdr3_aa: CASSYSSGGYEQYF

j_call: TRBJ2-2
v_call: TRBV18
clone_size: .
cdr3_aa: CASSQQGAFTGELFF

j_call: TRBJ2-3
v_call: TRBV24-1
clone_size: .
cdr3_aa: CATSVQGADTQYF

j_call: TRBJ2-5
v_call: TRBV4-2
clone_size: .
cdr3_aa: CASSQDPSSGMETQYF

j_call: TRBJ1-2
v_call: TRBV24-1
clone_size: .
cdr3_aa: CATSDKGDGYTF

j_call: TRBJ1-5
v_call: TRBV11-2
clone_size: .
cdr3_aa: CASSLVAGWSNQPQHF

j_call: TRBJ2-7
v_call: TRBV6-2/TRBV6-3
clone_size: .
cdr3_aa: CASSYGAGVHEQYF

j_call: TRBJ1-2
v_call: TRBV5-1
clone_size: .
cdr3_aa: CASSLGTGYGYTF

j_call: TRBJ1-2
v_call: TRBV4-1
clone_size: .
cdr3_aa: CASSQDRPVNYGYTF

j_call: TRBJ2-5
v_call: TRBV15
clone_size: once
cdr3_aa: CATSRLRTGLQETQYF

j_call: TRBJ1-6
v_call: TRBV9
clone_size: .
cdr3_aa: CASSSTQGAGYNSPLHF

j_call: TRBJ1-5
v_call: TRBV13
clone_size: .
cdr3_aa: CASSLRDRGRKDQPQHF

j_call: TRBJ1-1
v_call: TRBV6-1
clone_size: .
cdr3_aa: CASSEMIRKFNTEAFF

j_call: TRBJ1-1
v_call: TRBV4-1
clone_size: .
cdr3_aa: CASSQDRAGAQNTEAFF

j_call: TRBJ2-5
v_call: TRBV25-1
clone_size: .
cdr3_aa: CASHRGQETQYF

j_call: TRBJ2-7
v_call: TRBV27
clone_size: .
cdr3_aa: CASSLSSEGTYEQYF

j_call: TRBJ2-1
v_call: TRBV3-1/TRBV3-2
clone_size: .
cdr3_aa: CASSRTSGYNEQFF

j_call: TRBJ1-1
v_call: TRBV13
clone_size: once
cdr3_aa: CASSFLTGTGYTEAFF

j_call: TRBJ2-3
v_call: TRBV5-8
clone_size: once
cdr3_aa: CASSWQGGAADTQYF

j_call: TRBJ2-3
v_call: TRBV24-1
clone_size: .
cdr3_aa: CATSDPLAGETDTQYF

j_call: TRBJ2-3
v_call: TRBV5-1
clone_size: .
cdr3_aa: CASSLEAGRTDTQYF

j_call: TRBJ2-1
v_call: TRBV27
clone_size: .
cdr3_aa: CASNDYSGKSYNEQFF

j_call: TRBJ1-2
v_call: TRBV28
clone_size: .
cdr3_aa: CASHGRPYGYTF

j_call: TRBJ1-2
v_call: TRBV7-8
clone_size: .
cdr3_aa: CASSTRTGDDGYTF

j_call: TRBJ1-2
v_call: TRBV6-5
clone_size: .
cdr3_aa: CASKRTENYGYTF

j_call: TRBJ1-2
v_call: TRBV5-5
clone_size: .
cdr3_aa: CASSGGTGHFGGYTF